This TCR beta chain was observed in a study of blood T cell repertoires in COVID-19. V gave up 0 bases and J gave up 4 bases; unmatched junction bases: 6. Germline values: CDR1 SGDLS, CDR2 YYNGEE. The CDR3 runs to 16 residues. Original processing methods: The assay estimated nucleated cells by amplifying reference gene primers. Profiled with immunoSEQ multiplex PCR; TCRdb holds only in-frame clones, not every one. V, J and clone size derive from that table, while D and trimming were established from the DNA sequence. The table includes approximately 100,000 clones, more than 75% detected once. The receptor was isolated from a woman aged 25 to 39 with acute or convalescent COVID-19. The chain has TRBV9 and TRBJ2-3, with TRBD2 matching over 9 bases. Input material: peripheral blood. CDR3 in amino acids: CASSVVAGGMADTQYF. The CDR3 coding sequence is TGTGCCAGCAGCGTAGTGGCGGGGGGGATGGCAGATACGCAGTATTTT.